A selection of T cell receptor beta chains follows, all from one sample in a study of read filtering for tumor transcriptome and immune sequencing. Using its own MiXCR run on the reads, TCRdb lists one record per CDR3 protein. The profile covers about 130,000 distinct CDR3 sequences, with around 13% appearing a single time and 11% taken by the ten largest. Source material: a population of CD138-negative cells sorted from bone marrow. All receptors derive from a donor at least 40 years old with multiple myeloma. Both conserved end residues are part of each CDR3. The D gene is left open where the match is weak.

d_call j_call v_call cdr3_aa
. TRBJ2-7 TRBV6-6 CASSYKSGANYEQYF
TRBD2 TRBJ2-7 TRBV4-1 CASSQESRTGGEQYF
. TRBJ2-3 TRBV7-8 CASSLSAGLNTDTQYF
TRBD2 TRBJ2-1 TRBV6-5 CASSSPLAGGPNEQFF
TRBD2 TRBJ2-1 TRBV3-1 CASSQDSGTHNEQFF
. TRBJ2-3 TRBV19 CASSIVRSGDTQYF
. TRBJ2-5 TRBV12-3/TRBV12-4 CASSPPGIWQETQYF
. TRBJ1-1 TRBV27 CASSLRVGITEAFF
. TRBJ1-5 TRBV20-1 CSARDRSPFAGQPQHF
. TRBJ1-5 TRBV19 CASRGAQGQPQHF
TRBD2 TRBJ2-3 TRBV5-4 CASSVGLAGVRDTQYF
. TRBJ2-3 TRBV30 CAWSTQGRTDTQYF
. TRBJ2-2 TRBV19 CASSMVGTVNTGELFF
TRBD1 TRBJ1-3 TRBV28 CASSFDRGPPRAIYF
TRBD2 TRBJ2-5 TRBV19 CASSGLAEETQYF
. TRBJ2-2 TRBV11-2 CASSPNSENTGELFF
TRBD2 TRBJ2-7 TRBV28 CASSFGGGRAYEQYF
. TRBJ2-7 TRBV29-1 CSVEDFPEQYF
TRBD2 TRBJ2-1 TRBV28 CASSPAAGYPHSEQFF
. TRBJ2-7 TRBV29-1 CSVLGDNSYEQYF
TRBD2 TRBJ2-5 TRBV12-3/TRBV12-4 CASSPAGGTKETQYF
. TRBJ1-2 TRBV27 CASNSPGQTNYGYTF
. TRBJ1-1 TRBV5-1 CTSSLAGNTEAFF
. TRBJ1-1 TRBV19 CASKRSAGPGDTEAFF
. TRBJ1-5 TRBV6-6 CASSYSGSSNQPQHF
. TRBJ2-3 TRBV11-1 CASSLARGNQGTDTQYF
. TRBJ2-7 TRBV30 CAWGPNSYEQYF
TRBD2 TRBJ2-5 TRBV4-2 CASSQEPGLAELETQYF
. TRBJ1-1 TRBV7-9 CASNAPQTENTVAFF